The 22 T cell receptor beta chains given below trace back to one sample, sequenced in a study of T cell repertoires in cytomegalovirus infection. TCRdb recomputed calls from the reads with MiXCR, one row per CDR3 protein. The data show a few hundred thousand distinct CDR3 sequences, around 8.7% seen once. Sequencing was performed on PBMCs. The receptors were sampled from a human donor in good health (CMV status not recorded). Some clones in this sample may be carry-over from other donors' samples.

The rearrangement joins TRBV30 to TRBJ2-7, with a possible D match to TRBD2 (5 bases). The V gene lost 2 bases and the J gene lost 6 bases, with 17 bases spanning the gap. This CDR3 has 14 amino acids. The germline gives CDR1 GTSNPN, CDR2 SVGIG (reference sequence). In nucleotides, the CDR3 is TGTGCCTGGAGTAACCCCCATACGGCGGGCGAGCAGTACTTC. It yields the protein CAWSNPHTAGEQYF.

This clonotype was counted ten times or more. The J gene is TRBJ1-5, the V gene TRBV19, with D tentatively TRBD1 (5 bases). CDR1 LNHDA and CDR2 SQIVND come from the germline V gene (reference sequence). The CDR3 is 15 residues long. V was shortened by 1 base and J by 6 bases, with 13 bases between the two germline ends. The CDR3 spells CASSIVGTGSQPQHF. DNA for the CDR3: TGTGCCAGTAGTATAGTAGGAACAGGAAGTCAGCCCCAGCATTTT.

Only a few counts were recorded for this clonotype. The chain has TRBV28 and TRBJ1-2; no reliable D call. V gave up 5 bases and J gave up 3 bases, with 16 bases separating them. The CDR3 has 15 residues. Germline assignment: CDR1 MDHEN and CDR2 SYDVKM. The CDR3 here is CASSPIGRAYYGYTF. CDR3 sequence (DNA): TGTGCCAGCAGTCCCATCGGACGCGCCTACTATGGCTACACCTTC.

For this clonotype: A much larger clone lies one base from this, so it may be a read error. The chain carries TRBV5-5 and TRBJ2-7; D possibly uses TRBD1 or TRBD2 (5 bases each). This CDR3 contains 20 residues. Germline-derived CDR1 and CDR2 are SGHKS and YYEKEE (reference sequence). Trimming shortened V by 3 bases and J by 1 base, and 29 bases separated the two germline ends. The CDR3 loop is CASSSRGAPLGSDPSYEQYF. The CDR3 DNA is TGTGCCAGCAGCTCCCGAGGGGCCCCCCTTGGATCCGACCCTTCCTACGAGCAGTACTTC.

This clonotype was counted a few times. This chain uses TRBV20-1 with TRBJ2-7; 9 nucleotides agree with TRBD2. CDR1 and CDR2 from the germline V gene are DFQATT and SNEGSKA (reference sequence). CDR3 length: 14 amino acids. J was trimmed by 2 bases and V by 3 bases; bases with no gene match: 5. The CDR3 bases are TGCAGTGCTAGTAGGCCTAGCGGGACCTACGAGCAGTACTTC. It encodes CSASRPSGTYEQYF.

The sample holds a few counts of this clonotype. The chain combines TRBV28 with TRBJ2-7; unclear D gene. The germline V and J ends were trimmed by 3 bases and 3 bases, with 12 bases remaining between them. The CDR3 sequence is 14 residues long. The V gene's germline CDR1 is MDHEN and CDR2 SYDVKM. For the CDR3, the DNA is TGTGCCAGCAGTTTGGCGTCCTCACGCTACGAGCAGTACTTC. Residues: CASSLASSRYEQYF.

This clonotype showed up just a few times. V gene TRBV24-1 combines with J gene TRBJ1-5, with D possibly matching TRBD1 (5 bases). Germline CDR1 KGHDR, CDR2 SFDVKD. The CDR3 spans 13 residues. The V end was cut by 9 bases, the J end by 1 base, with 9 bases between. In DNA, the CDR3 is TGTGCCACCGCAGGGTGGAGCAATCAGCCCCAGCATTTT. Residues: CATAGWSNQPQHF.

This clonotype was counted between two and nine times. The chain joins TRBV7-8 to TRBJ1-3; D gene ambiguous. The germline V gene has CDR1 SGHVS and CDR2 FQNEAQ. V lost 7 bases, J lost 0 bases, and 16 bases lay in between. The CDR3 sequence is 16 residues long. The CDR3, as DNA: TGTGCCAGCAATCAAGGACCTATAAGCTCTGGAAACACCATATATTTT. Amino acid sequence: CASNQGPISSGNTIYF.

In its sample, this clonotype was seen many times. This sequence joins TRBV7-6 and TRBJ2-3; the D gene is possibly TRBD1 (6 bases). Per the germline V gene, CDR1 is SGHVS and CDR2 is FNYEAQ. Trimming removed 5 bases from V and 0 bases from J, with 15 bases in between. This CDR3 comprises 16 residues. The chain's CDR3 is CASSDRTTGSTDTQYF. CDR3 in DNA: TGTGCCAGCAGCGACAGGACGACAGGTAGCACAGATACGCAGTATTTT.

Ten or more counts support this clonotype. The chain is built from TRBV5-1 and TRBJ2-1; 8 nucleotides align to TRBD1. The CDR3 extends over 21 amino acids. Looked up from germline, CDR1 is SGHRS and CDR2 is YFSETQ. The V gene end was trimmed by 0 bases and the J gene end by 0 bases; junction bases not matched to a gene: 17. The CDR3 DNA follows: TGCGCCAGCAGCTTGGAGGCAGGGGGCGTCTCTTACGCACTCTCCTACAATGAGCAGTTCTTC. The encoded protein is CASSLEAGGVSYALSYNEQFF.

This clonotype was counted many times. V usage is TRBV12-3 or TRBV12-4 and J usage is TRBJ1-4; 7 nucleotides line up with TRBD1. This CDR3 is built from 16 residues. J gave up 1 base and V 6 bases, and 8 bases lay outside the gene matches. CDR3 nucleotides: TGTGCCAGCAGCCCGGGACAGACTCTAACTAATGAAAAACTGTTTTTT. Amino acids: CASSPGQTLTNEKLFF.

The rearrangement links TRBV29-1 to TRBJ2-3, with unresolved D. V dropped 0 bases and J dropped 2 bases, with 6 bases sitting between them. The CDR3 covers 13 residues. Germline V gives CDR1 SQVTM, CDR2 ANQGSEA. The CDR3 coding sequence is TGCAGCGTTGAAGAGAGGATCACAGATACGCAGTATTTT. This gives the protein CSVEERITDTQYF.

V is TRBV19 and J is TRBJ1-2, with D hard to call. There are 12 residues in the CDR3. Germline values: CDR1 LNHDA, CDR2 SQIVND (reference sequence). V dropped 4 bases and J dropped 8 bases, with 11 bases sitting between them. This CDR3 reads CASSTVGWGYTF. Here the CDR3 DNA reads TGTGCCAGTAGTACGGTCGGCTGGGGCTACACCTTC.

This clonotype was observed at least ten times. This chain uses TRBV7-2 with TRBJ2-7, with a weak D call TRBD2 (6 bases). Germline assignment: CDR1 SGHTA and CDR2 FQGNSA. The CDR3 extends over 15 amino acids. Trimming left V 2 bases short and J 5 bases short, with 16 bases between. The CDR3 DNA is TGTGCCAGCAGCTTACAGGGCGTGGAGGGAGACGAGCAGTACTTC. Protein sequence: CASSLQGVEGDEQYF.

This clonotype has just a few counts. The chain is built from TRBV19 and TRBJ2-3; 9 bases are shared with TRBD1. Germline V lookup: CDR1 LNHDA, CDR2 SQIVND (reference sequence). The V and J ends lost 10 bases and 1 base, in that order; junction bases with no gene match: 3. The CDR3 totals 13 residues. CDR3 sequence reads: CATRQGGTDTQYF. The DNA for the CDR3 is TGTGCCACTCGACAGGGGGGCACAGATACGCAGTATTTT.

The V call is TRBV20-1, the J call TRBJ2-3, with 10 bases fitting TRBD1. This CDR3 spans 14 amino acids. With V trimmed by 3 bases and J by 3 bases, 3 bases remained unmatched. Germline CDR1 and CDR2: DFQATT and SNEGSKA (reference sequence). CDR3 residues: CSARWGQGTDTQYF. In nucleotides, the CDR3 is TGCAGTGCTAGGTGGGGACAGGGGACAGATACGCAGTATTTT.

This sequence joins TRBV2 and TRBJ1-5, with D unresolved. Germline CDR1 is SNHLY and CDR2 is FYNNEI. The CDR3 extends over 15 amino acids. V was shortened by 1 base and J by 0 bases, with 7 bases between the two germline ends. The DNA of the CDR3 is TGTGCCAGCAGTGAAGAGGCAACTAGCAATCAGCCCCAGCATTTT. Translated, it gives CASSEEATSNQPQHF.

CDR3 protein: CASSLGDRGTYNEQFF. DNA of the CDR3: TGTGCCAGCAGTTTAGGCGACAGGGGGACCTACAATGAGCAGTTCTTC. The chain has TRBV28 and TRBJ2-1, with TRBD1 matching 9 bases. The V gene's germline CDR1 is MDHEN and CDR2 SYDVKM. CDR3 length equals 16 residues. With V trimmed by 2 bases and J by 2 bases, 4 bases remained unmatched.

In its sample, this clonotype was seen many times. The J gene is TRBJ2-5, the V gene TRBV12-3 or TRBV12-4; 8 nucleotides align to TRBD1. The CDR3 loop spans 16 amino acids. J gave up 4 bases and V 3 bases, and 10 bases lay outside the gene matches. CDR3 in amino acids: CASSLENRGIGETQYF. The CDR3, as DNA: TGTGCCAGCAGTTTGGAGAACAGGGGGATAGGAGAGACCCAGTACTTC.

Ten or more counts support this clonotype. The chain links TRBV7-2 to TRBJ2-1, with 9 positions matching TRBD2. V was pared by 1 base and J by 8 bases, with 0 bases of the junction left unmatched. This CDR3 is 13 amino acids long. Germline-derived CDR1 and CDR2 are SGHTA and FQGNSA. CDR3 nucleotides: TGTGCCAGCAGCTTAGTAGCGGGGGATGAGCAGTTCTTC. Residues: CASSLVAGDEQFF.

This clonotype was picked up many times. The J gene is TRBJ1-2, the V gene TRBV7-2; tentative D call: TRBD1 (5 bases). Germline V gives CDR1 SGHTA, CDR2 FQGNSA. This CDR3 region has 12 residues. V dropped 1 base and J dropped 7 bases, with 7 bases sitting between them. CDR3 residues: CASSLGGGGYTF. The CDR3 region has the DNA TGTGCCAGCAGCTTAGGGGGGGGTGGCTACACCTTC. The full variable domain, rest sourced from reference TRBV7-2 and TRBJ1-2, is GAGVSQSPSNKVTEKGKDVELRCDPISGHTALYWYRQSLGQGLEFLIYFQGNSAPDKSGLPSDRFSAERTGGSVSTLTIQRTQQEDSAVYLCASSLGGGGYTFGSGTRLTVV.

This clonotype was seen many times. The chain has TRBV7-2 and TRBJ2-7; 8 bases fit TRBD2. V dropped 3 bases and J dropped 3; count of bases not matched to a gene: 4. The CDR3 is 14 amino acids. The germline gives CDR1 SGHTA, CDR2 FQGNSA. The CDR3 DNA follows: TGTGCCAGCAGCTTCGGAACTAGCGGCTACGAGCAGTACTTC. Translated, it gives CASSFGTSGYEQYF.